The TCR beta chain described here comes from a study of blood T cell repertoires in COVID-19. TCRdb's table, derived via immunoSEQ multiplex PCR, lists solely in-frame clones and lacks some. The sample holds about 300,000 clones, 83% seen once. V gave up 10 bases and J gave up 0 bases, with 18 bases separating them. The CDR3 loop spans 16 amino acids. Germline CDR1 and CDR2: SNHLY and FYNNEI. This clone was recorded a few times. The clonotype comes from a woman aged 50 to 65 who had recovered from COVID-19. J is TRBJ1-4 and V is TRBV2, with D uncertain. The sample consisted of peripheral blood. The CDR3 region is CATAPASPSTNEKLFF. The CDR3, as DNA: TGTGCCACCGCCCCTGCTAGTCCTTCAACTAATGAAAAACTGTTTTTT.